Following are 31 T cell receptor beta chains from one sample sequenced in a study of breast tumors, draining lymph nodes, adjacent tissues (dated by TCRdb to the mid-2010s). The library was built by means of multiplex PCR. Sequencer: Illumina HiSeq 2000. Clones were called with MiXCR by TCRdb after fastp trimmed the public reads at Q25, and only in-frame beta chains were retained. Every entry covers one CDR3 protein and lists the most common genes and DNA from its rows. The sample table lists roughly 130,000 distinct CDR3 sequences, roughly 33% of them with a count of one. The ten largest make up around 2.3% of the sample. Lymph node samples were obtained from the axillary draining lymph nodes of breast cancer patients. The sequencing input was axillary lymph node tissue. These receptors originate from a female donor with breast cancer. Some clones in this sample may be carry-over from other donors' samples.

On this clonotype: This CDR3 is missing its conserved last phenylalanine or tryptophan, likely due to a read error. The J gene is TRBJ1-2, the V gene TRBV19; TRBD1 agrees at 8 bases. Germline assignment: CDR1 LNHDA and CDR2 SQIVND (reference sequence). This CDR3 is built from 15 residues. The CDR3: CASHNNRGGSYDYTI. In DNA form, the CDR3 reads TGTGCCAGTCATAATAACAGGGGGGGAAGCTATGACTACACCATC.

The chain combines TRBV11-2 with TRBJ2-5, with D hard to call. V was shortened by 2 bases and J by 5 bases, with 9 bases between the two germline ends. CDR3 length equals 13 residues. Germline loops: CDR1 SGHAT, CDR2 FQNNGV. CDR3 protein: CASSLNARETQYF. The CDR3 bases are TGTGCCAGCAGCTTAAATGCTCGGGAGACCCAGTACTTC. The full variable domain, its missing parts supplied by reference TRBV11-2 and TRBJ2-5, is EAGVAQSPRYKIIEKRQSVAFWCNPISGHATLYWYQQILGQGPKLLIQFQNNGVVDDSQLPKDRFSAERLKGVDSTLKIQPAKLEDSAVYLCASSLNARETQYFGPGTRLLVL.

The genes are TRBV27 and TRBJ1-5; D gene uncertain. This CDR3 has 14 amino acids. The germline V gene encodes CDR1 MNHEY and CDR2 SMNVEV (reference sequence). Trimming took 6 bases from V and 3 from J, leaving 12 bases between them. The CDR3 sequence: CASRTPAFNQPQHF. The CDR3 bases are TGTGCCAGCAGAACGCCAGCTTTCAATCAGCCCCAGCATTTT.

About this clonotype itself: A much larger clone differs by one base, so this may be a read error. The gene calls are TRBV12-3 or TRBV12-4 and TRBJ2-2, with D perhaps being TRBD1 or TRBD2 (5 bases each). V lost 8 bases, J lost 2 bases, and 15 bases lay in between. The CDR3 is 15 amino acids. CDR3 in amino acids: CASGQGRKNTGELFF. For the CDR3, the DNA is TGTGCCAGCGGCCAGGGACGGAAAAACACCGGGGAGCTGTTTTTT.

V usage is TRBV7-2 and J usage is TRBJ2-7, with D possibly TRBD2 on 6 matching bases. CDR1 SGHTA and CDR2 FQGNSA come from the germline V gene. The CDR3 totals 12 residues. The germline V and J ends were trimmed by 4 bases and 7 bases, with 11 bases remaining between them. CDR3 coding DNA: TGTGCCAGCAGCTCCTTGCGGGATGAGCAGTACGTC. Its protein is CASSSLRDEQYV.

This clonotype was counted at least ten times. V and J are TRBV19 and TRBJ2-7; D is uncertain. Germline CDR1 LNHDA, CDR2 SQIVND (reference sequence). The CDR3 length is 9 residues. V shed 9 bases and J shed 7 bases, with 7 bases lying between them. The CDR3 nucleotides read TGTGCCAGACCCGTGGAGCAGTACTTC. Protein product: CARPVEQYF.

V is TRBV6-2 or TRBV6-3 and J is TRBJ1-6; 12 bases agree with TRBD1. Trimming took 5 bases from V and 7 from J; bases not matched to a gene: 6. CDR3 size: 16 residues. The V gene's germline CDR1 is MNHEY and CDR2 SVGEGT. The CDR3 sequence: CASSHGDRGLNSPLHF. As DNA, the CDR3 is TGTGCCAGCAGTCACGGGGACAGGGGGCTAAATTCACCCCTCCACTTT.

This clonotype was detected a few times. The V gene is TRBV5-1, the J gene TRBJ2-5, with 10 bases aligning to TRBD1. The V gene end was trimmed by 6 bases and the J gene end by 2 bases; junction bases not matched to a gene: 7. The CDR3 sequence is 15 residues long. CDR1 and CDR2 from the germline V gene are SGHRS and YFSETQ. The CDR3 coding sequence is TGCGCCAGCACCGGACAGGGGGGCCAACAAGAGACCCAGTACTTC. This codes for CASTGQGGQQETQYF.

This clonotype came up many times. This chain joins TRBV9 and TRBJ1-2; 8 bases are a match to TRBD1. Germline CDR1 SGDLS, CDR2 YYNGEE. The CDR3 is 15 residues long. V was clipped by 4 bases and J by 3 bases; unmatched bases: 8. DNA of the CDR3: TGTGCCAGCAGCCGGGGACAGGAAGCGGACTATGGCTACACCTTC. Amino acid sequence: CASSRGQEADYGYTF. The full variable domain, its missing parts supplied by reference TRBV9 and TRBJ1-2, is DSGVTQTPKHLITATGQRVTLRCSPRSGDLSVYWYQQSLDQGLQFLIQYYNGEERAKGNILERFSAQQFPDLHSELNLSSLELGDSALYFCASSRGQEADYGYTFGSGTRLTVV.

Turning to this clonotype: Being one base from a much bigger clone, this may be a read error. The genes are TRBV5-1 and TRBJ2-7; D remains ambiguous. CDR3 length: 13 amino acids. The germline V gene has CDR1 SGHRS and CDR2 YFSETQ. Trimming shortened V by 0 bases and J by 2 bases, and 6 bases separated the two germline ends. CDR3 residues: CASSLDSAYEQYF. In DNA form, the CDR3 reads TGCGCCAGCAGCTTGGACAGTGCCTACGAGCAGTACTTC.

The chain recombines TRBV20-1 with TRBJ2-7; D may match TRBD1 or TRBD2 (5 bases each). The CDR3 is 13 residues long. Trimming shortened V by 1 base and J by 9 bases, and 16 bases separated the two germline ends. Germline CDR1 is DFQATT and CDR2 is SNEGSKA (reference sequence). CDR3 DNA: TGCAGTGCTAGAGGGGGGAGCACAGATACGCAGTACGTC. Translated: CSARGGSTDTQYV.

This clonotype has at least ten counts. The CDR3 DNA reads TGTGCCAGCAGCGGACAGACCATACTAGCCAAAAACATTCAGTACTTC. It is translated as CASSGQTILAKNIQYF. The rearrangement joins TRBV6-5 to TRBJ2-4; D is perhaps TRBD1 (6 bases). The V gene's germline CDR1 is MNHEY and CDR2 SVGAGI. V lost 6 bases and J 0 bases, leaving 15 bases between the germline ends. The CDR3 has 16 residues.

On this clonotype: At one end the junction does not follow the germline gene, possibly because of a read error. The genes are TRBV2 and TRBJ2-7; 7 positions agree with TRBD1. The CDR3 spans 14 residues. Germline V gives CDR1 SNHLY, CDR2 FYNNEI. The CDR3 region is CASSGTGESCEQYF. The CDR3 region has the DNA TGTGCCAGCAGTGGAACAGGGGAATCCTGCGAGCAGTACTTC.

The chain joins TRBV5-4 to TRBJ2-3; D may be TRBD1 (6 bases). The CDR3 has 16 amino acids. V was cut by 3 bases and J by 0 bases, with 14 bases left in between. Per germline, CDR1 SGHNT and CDR2 YYREEE (reference sequence). This chain's CDR3 is CASSSNGGASTDTQYF. For the CDR3, the DNA is TGTGCCAGCAGCTCTAATGGGGGCGCCAGCACAGATACGCAGTATTTT. The variable domain in full, completed from reference TRBV5-4 and TRBJ2-3, reads ETGVTQSPTHLIKTRGQQVTLRCSSQSGHNTVSWYQQALGQGPQFIFQYYREEENGRGNFPPRFSGLQFPNYSSELNVNALELDDSALYLCASSSNGGASTDTQYFGPGTRLTVL.

Regarding this clonotype: Possible read error: a much larger clone is one base away. This chain joins TRBV7-2 and TRBJ1-4; 8 positions match TRBD1. Trimming at V came to 8 bases and at J to 8 bases, leaving 13 bases not matched to a gene. The CDR3 is made up of 15 amino acids. CDR1 is SGHTA and CDR2 is FQGNSA in the germline V gene. The CDR3 loop reads CASGIRRTGGEKLFF. DNA for the CDR3: TGTGCCAGCGGCATACGCCGAACAGGGGGGGAAAAACTGTTTTTT.

As concerns this clonotype: The junction departs from germline at one end; a sequencing error may be responsible. The chain combines TRBV6-1 with TRBJ2-1; 9 bases line up with TRBD2. This CDR3 spans 16 amino acids. Germline CDR1 and CDR2: MNHNS and SASEGT. Written as DNA, the CDR3 is TGCGCCAGTAGAGTGAGGGCTAGCGGGGACTACAATGAGCAGTTCTTC. Protein product: CASRVRASGDYNEQFF.

The CDR3 nucleotides are TGTGCCAGCAGCCAGGGACAGGGAGTTGGTGGCACCGGGGAGCTGTTTTTT. Protein: CASSQGQGVGGTGELFF. This chain links TRBV7-9 with TRBJ2-2; TRBD1 agrees at 9 bases. There are 17 residues in the CDR3. V shed 5 bases, J shed 4 bases, and the junction held 11 bases outside the gene matches. The germline gives CDR1 SEHNR, CDR2 FQNEAQ (reference sequence).

The sample holds many counts of this clonotype. This chain connects TRBV20-1 to TRBJ1-6, with 9 bases matching TRBD1. Unmatched junction bases numbered 8, after V lost 0 bases and J lost 5 bases. The V gene's germline CDR1 is DFQATT and CDR2 SNEGSKA (reference sequence). The CDR3 is made up of 17 amino acids. The CDR3 loop is CSARDIGTGSNNSPLHF. CDR3 bases: TGCAGTGCTAGAGATATAGGGACAGGGTCGAATAATTCACCCCTCCACTTT.

About this clonotype: A much bigger clone sits one base away, suggesting this may be a read error. The chain couples TRBV7-9 to TRBJ1-2; 7 positions agree with TRBD1. CDR3 length equals 15 residues. The V gene's germline CDR1 is SEHNR and CDR2 FQNEAQ (reference sequence). For the CDR3, the DNA is TGTGCCAGCAGCTTAGGACAGGGAGATTACTATAGCTACCCCTTC. Amino acid sequence: CASSLGQGDYYSYPF.

This clonotype was recorded a few times. DNA for the CDR3: TGTGCCAGCATGCGAATAAAGCTGGTGAATGAGCAGTTCTTC. Protein: CASMRIKLVNEQFF. The genes are TRBV28 and TRBJ2-1, with D uncertain. The CDR3 has 14 residues. Looked up from germline, CDR1 is MDHEN and CDR2 is SYDVKM. With 7 bases removed from V and 7 bases from J, the gap between germline ends came to 17 bases.

At least ten counts were recorded for this clonotype. The rearrangement joins TRBV11-3 to TRBJ1-2; no firm D call. The V and J ends lost 11 bases and 4 bases respectively, with 20 bases between them. Germline-derived CDR1 and CDR2 are SGHNT and YENEEA. CDR3 length: 14 amino acids. In nucleotides, the CDR3 is TGTGCCTCCCGTGGGCCTCGACGGTTCTATGGCTACACCTTC. As protein: CASRGPRRFYGYTF.

The rearrangement uses TRBV7-9 and TRBJ1-1; D unclear. CDR3 length: 13 amino acids. From germline, CDR1 is SEHNR and CDR2 FQNEAQ (reference sequence). Trimming took 1 base from V and 0 from J, leaving 3 bases between them. CDR3 amino acids: CASSLELNTEAFF. CDR3 in DNA: TGTGCCAGCAGCTTAGAGCTGAACACTGAAGCTTTCTTT.

The V gene is TRBV10-1, the J gene TRBJ2-7; D may be TRBD1 (6 bases). The ends were cut back, 2 bases at V and 6 bases at J, with 11 bases in the middle. The CDR3 is 13 amino acids. From germline, CDR1 is WNHNN and CDR2 SYGVQD (reference sequence). The CDR3 region is CASSERQTGEQYF. The CDR3, as DNA: TGCGCCAGCAGTGAGCGTCAGACAGGCGAGCAGTACTTC.

This clonotype showed up just a few times. This could be a read error, since a much larger clone is one nucleotide away. This chain links TRBV6-1 with TRBJ1-5; D is ambiguous. This CDR3 spans 15 amino acids. Looked up from germline, CDR1 is MNHNS and CDR2 is SASEGT. With 6 bases removed from V and 0 bases from J, the gap between germline ends came to 12 bases. The CDR3 region has the DNA TGTGCCAGCAGCCAAATTGTTTATAGCAATCAGCCCCAGCATTTT. Encoded protein: CASSQIVYSNQPQHF.

In its sample, this clonotype was seen many times. The J gene is TRBJ2-7, the V gene TRBV10-3, with 8 bases lining up with TRBD1. The length of the CDR3 is 15 residues. Germline V CDR1 and CDR2: ENHRY, SYGVKD. The trim removed 10 bases at V and 1 base at J, leaving 12 bases unmatched. The CDR3 sequence is CATSSGTGDSYEQYV. CDR3 DNA sequence: TGTGCCACTTCATCCGGGACAGGAGATTCCTACGAGCAGTACGTC.

The chain uses TRBV20-1 and TRBJ1-3, with D perhaps matching TRBD1 (5 bases). The CDR3 covers 11 residues. Deletions cut 6 bases from V and 15 bases from J, with 18 bases between. Germline CDR1 is DFQATT and CDR2 is SNEGSKA (reference sequence). Written as DNA, the CDR3 is TGCAGTGCCCAAACAGGAAACCCCAAATATTTT. Its protein product is CSAQTGNPKYF.

In its sample, this clonotype was seen many times. This sequence joins TRBV18 and TRBJ2-7, with TRBD2 as a possible D gene (5 bases). Germline V CDR1 and CDR2: KGHSH, LQKENI. V was cut by 5 bases and J by 2 bases, with 13 bases left in between. The length of the CDR3 is 14 residues. Here the CDR3 reads CASSASRGTYEQYF. CDR3 sequence (DNA): TGTGCCAGCTCAGCCAGCCGGGGAACCTACGAGCAGTACTTC.

Turning to this clonotype: The junction shows a germline mismatch at one end, possibly a read error. The chain combines TRBV6-5 with TRBJ2-6, with TRBD1 as a possible D gene (6 bases). CDR3 length: 17 amino acids. CDR1 and CDR2 (germline): MNHEY, SVGAGI. The CDR3, as DNA: TGTGCCATCAGTGTGGGACAAGCTAACTATGGGGCCAACGTCCTGACTTTC. This encodes CAISVGQANYGANVLTF.

This chain uses TRBV28 with TRBJ2-1; maybe TRBD2 (5 bases). The CDR3 is 18 residues long. The V and J ends lost 4 bases and 2 bases respectively, with 21 bases between them. Germline V gives CDR1 MDHEN, CDR2 SYDVKM. The CDR3 region is CASSSPRSGLGTYNEQFF. Written as DNA, the CDR3 is TGTGCCAGCAGTTCCCCGCGGAGTGGCCTCGGGACCTACAATGAGCAGTTCTTC.

In its sample, this clonotype was seen many times. The chain joins TRBV4-1 to TRBJ2-1; 11 nucleotides align to TRBD1. V lost 3 bases to trimming and J lost 5 bases; unmatched junction nucleotides: 6. The CDR3 loop spans 16 amino acids. The germline CDR1 and CDR2 sequences are MGHRA and YSYEKL. The CDR3 DNA reads as TGCGCCAGCAGCCACCCGGACAGGGGGCTGGACAATGAGCAGTTCTTC. This translates into CASSHPDRGLDNEQFF.

The chain is built from TRBV12-3 or TRBV12-4 and TRBJ1-1; D unclear. The CDR3 is 12 residues long. Deletions cut 10 bases from V and 1 base from J, with 10 bases between. Here the CDR3 reads CATRGRNTEAFF. The CDR3 coding sequence is TGTGCCACCCGAGGGAGGAACACTGAAGCTTTCTTT.